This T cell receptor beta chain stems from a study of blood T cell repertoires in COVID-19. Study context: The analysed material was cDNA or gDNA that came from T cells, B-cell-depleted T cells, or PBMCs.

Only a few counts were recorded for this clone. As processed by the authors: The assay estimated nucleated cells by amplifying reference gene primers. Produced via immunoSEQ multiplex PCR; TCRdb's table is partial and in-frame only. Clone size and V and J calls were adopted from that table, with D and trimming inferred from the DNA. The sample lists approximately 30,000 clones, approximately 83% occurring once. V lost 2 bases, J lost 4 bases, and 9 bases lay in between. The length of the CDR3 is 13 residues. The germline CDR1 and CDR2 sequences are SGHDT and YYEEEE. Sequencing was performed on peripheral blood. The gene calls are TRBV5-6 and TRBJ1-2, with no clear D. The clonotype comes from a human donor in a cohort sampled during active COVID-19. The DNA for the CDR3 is TGTGCCAGCAGCTTAGGAGTCTTCTATGGCTACACCTTC. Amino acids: CASSLGVFYGYTF. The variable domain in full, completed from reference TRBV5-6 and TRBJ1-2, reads DAGVTQSPTHLIKTRGQQVTLRCSPKSGHDTVSWYQQALGQGPQFIFQYYEEEERQRGNFPDRFSGHQFPNYSSELNVNALLLGDSALYLCASSLGVFYGYTFGSGTRLTVV.